One sample yielded the 16 T cell receptor beta chains listed below, sequenced in a study of cytomegalovirus exposure and HLA in healthy donors. Use of 60 Vbeta and 13 Jbeta primers characterized the PCR. This table comes from immunoSEQ multiplex PCR, and its TCRdb copy is limited to in-frame clones, with some not included. In all, the sample yields around 57,000 clones. Sequencing was done on a sample of PBMCs. These receptors were obtained from a woman between 45 and 60 years old in good health and CMV-seropositive.

V gene TRBV19 combines with J gene TRBJ2-7; possible D gene TRBD2, 7 bases. Germline V lookup: CDR1 LNHDA, CDR2 SQIVND (reference sequence). Trimming shortened V by 5 bases and J by 4 bases, and 18 bases separated the two germline ends. CDR3 length: 15 residues. CDR3 in amino acids: CASSPREGGKYEQYF. CDR3 DNA: TGTGCCAGTAGTCCCCGTGAGGGGGGGAAGTACGAGCAGTACTTC.

The J gene is TRBJ2-3, the V gene TRBV13; 12 bases fit TRBD2. CDR1 and CDR2 (germline): PRHDT, FYEKMQ (reference sequence). V lost 0 bases to trimming and J lost 3 bases; unmatched junction nucleotides: 4. The length of the CDR3 is 17 residues. The CDR3 is CASSLGTSGSETDTQYF. The CDR3 region has the DNA TGTGCCAGCAGCTTAGGGACTAGCGGGAGTGAGACAGATACGCAGTATTTT.

The chain joins TRBV27 to TRBJ2-5; D gene unclear. V gave up 3 bases and J gave up 2 bases, with 10 bases separating them. CDR1 and CDR2 from the germline V gene are MNHEY and SMNVEV (reference sequence). The CDR3 is 14 residues long. The CDR3 is CASSFSNSQETQYF. The CDR3 region has the DNA TGTGCCAGCAGTTTCTCGAACAGTCAAGAGACCCAGTACTTC.

The chain carries TRBV28 and TRBJ1-1; tentative D call: TRBD1 (5 bases). Germline CDR1 reads MDHEN; CDR2 reads SYDVKM. V lost 3 bases, J lost 6 bases, and 20 bases lay in between. The CDR3 length is 16 residues. The CDR3 bases are TGTGCCAGCAGTTTTGTGGCCAGGGCGAACGTCGCTGAAGCTTTCTTT. This sequence encodes CASSFVARANVAEAFF. The full variable domain, in which reference TRBV28 and TRBJ1-1 provide the parts outside the CDR3, is DVKVTQSSRYLVKRTGEKVFLECVQDMDHENMFWYRQDPGLGLRLIYFSYDVKMKEKGDIPEGYSVSREKKERFSLILESASTNQTSMYLCASSFVARANVAEAFFGQGTRLTVV.

The chain links TRBV7-2 to TRBJ2-5, with 8 bases lining up with TRBD2. Germline trimming cut 4 bases from V and 5 bases from J; bases unmatched to any gene: 15. The germline gives CDR1 SGHTA, CDR2 FQGNSA. The CDR3 is 17 residues long. The CDR3 coding sequence is TGTGCCAGCAGCTCTTTAGCGGGGCGGGCTACCAGGGAGACCCAGTACTTC. Translating it yields CASSSLAGRATRETQYF.

Its frequency marks this clone as medium-sized. Other nucleotide sequences in the sample specify the same CDR3. The rearrangement joins TRBV28 to TRBJ2-7, with D possibly matching TRBD2 (6 bases). The CDR3 consists of 15 residues. Trimming shortened V by 5 bases and J by 3 bases, and 17 bases separated the two germline ends. Germline loops: CDR1 MDHEN, CDR2 SYDVKM. CDR3 sequence: CASSPVRESSYEQYF. Written as DNA, the CDR3 is TGTGCCAGCAGTCCCGTACGGGAGAGCAGCTACGAGCAGTACTTC.

This chain joins TRBV15 and TRBJ1-6, with 7 bases aligning to TRBD1. The CDR3 totals 15 residues. In germline, CDR1 is LNHNV, CDR2 YYDKDF (reference sequence). The V gene end was trimmed by 5 bases and the J gene end by 10 bases; junction bases not matched to a gene: 11. CDR3 sequence (DNA): TGTGCCACCAGCTTATCCGTTGGAGGGGGCTCACCCCTCCACTTT. This codes for CATSLSVGGGSPLHF.

The CDR3 reads CASSLRTRTVAGSTDTQYF. The CDR3 DNA follows: TGTGCCAGCAGCTTACGAACTAGAACGGTAGCGGGAAGCACAGATACGCAGTATTTT. The chain employs TRBV7-8 and TRBJ2-3; 8 nucleotides align to TRBD2. Germline V gene lookup returns CDR1 SGHVS and CDR2 FQNEAQ. The junction had 13 bases not matched to a gene; V was cut back by 2 bases and J by 0 bases. The CDR3 sequence is 19 residues long.

Comments on this clone: Other DNA sequences in the sample encode the same CDR3. The V gene is TRBV19, the J gene TRBJ2-3; perhaps TRBD1 as D (6 bases). V was trimmed by 1 base and J by 1 base, leaving 6 bases between them. The CDR3 extends over 14 amino acids. Germline V gene data show CDR1 as LNHDA and CDR2 as SQIVND (reference sequence). CDR3: CASSIGQGTDTQYF. The CDR3 nucleotides read TGTGCCAGTAGTATAGGACAGGGCACAGATACGCAGTATTTT.

On this clone itself: Relative to the germline gene, one junction end is altered; a read error may explain this. The chain uses TRBV15 and TRBJ1-1; tentatively, D is TRBD1 (6 bases). Germline V gene data show CDR1 as LNHNV and CDR2 as YYDKDF (reference sequence). The CDR3 runs to 17 residues. CDR3 protein: CATRRGRGAVQNSEAFF. DNA of the CDR3: TGTGCCACCAGGAGAGGCCGGGGGGCGGTCCAGAACTCTGAAGCTTTCTTT.

V is TRBV5-5 and J is TRBJ1-2; D possibly corresponds to TRBD1 (5 bases). CDR3 length: 14 residues. Between the trimmed V and J ends, which lost 2 bases and 8 bases, there was a span of 16 bases. Germline CDR1 SGHKS, CDR2 YYEKEE (reference sequence). The CDR3: CASSFGAGVWGYTF. In DNA, the CDR3 is TGTGCCAGCAGCTTTGGGGCAGGAGTGTGGGGCTACACCTTC.

The V gene is TRBV6-5, the J gene TRBJ1-2; tentatively, D is TRBD1 (5 bases). The germline V gene has CDR1 MNHEY and CDR2 SVGAGI. The germline V and J ends were trimmed by 6 bases and 8 bases, with 22 bases remaining between them. The CDR3 has 15 residues. The CDR3 DNA follows: TGTGCCAGCAGGAAAAAGCAGGGCCGCGAGAAAGGCTACACCTTC. Amino acid sequence: CASRKKQGREKGYTF.

V is TRBV18 and J is TRBJ1-3, with a weak D call TRBD1 (5 bases). Trimming took 0 bases from V and 4 from J, leaving 13 bases between them. The CDR3 runs 16 residues. The germline V gene encodes CDR1 KGHSH and CDR2 LQKENI. CDR3 amino acids: CASSPPIRVEGNTIYF. In DNA form, the CDR3 reads TGTGCCAGCTCACCACCGATCAGGGTGGAAGGAAACACCATATATTTT.

This chain connects TRBV7-2 to TRBJ2-1, with 9 bases aligning to TRBD2. The CDR3 consists of 15 residues. Germline V gene sequence: CDR1 SGHTA, CDR2 FQGNSA. The trim removed 2 bases at V and 8 bases at J, leaving 7 bases unmatched. The CDR3 DNA sequence: TGTGCCAGCAGCTTAAGCGGGGGGCCTATAGATGAGCAGTTCTTC. It encodes CASSLSGGPIDEQFF. Full variable domain (remainder filled in from reference TRBV7-2 and TRBJ2-1): GAGVSQSPSNKVTEKGKDVELRCDPISGHTALYWYRQSLGQGLEFLIYFQGNSAPDKSGLPSDRFSAERTGGSVSTLTIQRTQQEDSAVYLCASSLSGGPIDEQFFGPGTRLTVL.

The CDR3 loop reads CASSLDGGGKPQHF. The CDR3 DNA reads as TGTGCCAGCAGCTTAGATGGGGGGGGTAAGCCCCAGCATTTT. The chain couples TRBV7-2 to TRBJ1-5, with D tentatively TRBD1 (5 bases). Germline V CDR1 and CDR2: SGHTA, FQGNSA. V lost 1 base, J lost 8 bases, and 12 bases lay in between. CDR3 length: 14 amino acids.

V is TRBV7-6 and J is TRBJ2-3; possibly TRBD2 for D (6 bases). Trimming took off 2 bases at V and 2 bases at J, with 11 bases between the two ends. Germline V CDR1 and CDR2: SGHVS, FNYEAQ. The CDR3 consists of 15 residues. The CDR3, as DNA: TGTGCCAGCAGCTTAAGCGGGCTAGACACAGATACGCAGTATTTT. Amino acids: CASSLSGLDTDTQYF. Full variable domain (remainder filled in from reference TRBV7-6 and TRBJ2-3): GAGVSQSPRYKVTKRGQDVALRCDPISGHVSLYWYRQALGQGPEFLTYFNYEAQQDKSGLPNDRFSAERPEGSISTLTIQRTEQRDSAMYRCASSLSGLDTDTQYFGPGTRLTVL.